These T cell receptor beta chains were read from a single sample in a study of T cells in Graves' hyperthyroidism and ophthalmopathy. One entry per CDR3 protein results from TCRdb running MiXCR on the multiplex PCR reads. The data show about 600,000 distinct CDR3 sequences, approximately 15% seen once. Material for sequencing was blood. These receptors came from a young woman with Graves' ophthalmopathy. Both conserved end residues are part of each CDR3. The D gene is left open where the match is weak. A clone size is listed for some rows: how often the clone was seen (once, few, many), or a class if it is expanded.

v_call: TRBV19
d_call: TRBD1
clone_size: -
j_call: TRBJ1-5
cdr3_aa: CASSHSLRGRKGQPQHF
cdr3_nt: TGTGCCAGTAGTCACTCATTAAGGGGGCGGAAAGGTCAGCCCCAGCATTTT

v_call: TRBV2
d_call: -
clone_size: many
j_call: TRBJ2-3
cdr3_aa: CASSEWASGTDTQYF
cdr3_nt: TGTGCCAGCAGTGAATGGGCTAGCGGCACAGATACGCAGTATTTT

v_call: TRBV11-2
d_call: TRBD1
clone_size: many
j_call: TRBJ2-1
cdr3_aa: CASSLDRTGEPPYNEQFF
cdr3_nt: TGTGCCAGCAGCTTAGATAGGACAGGGGAGCCCCCATACAATGAGCAGTTCTTC

v_call: TRBV18
d_call: TRBD2
clone_size: -
j_call: TRBJ2-1
cdr3_aa: CASSPALAGGREQFF
cdr3_nt: TGTGCCAGCTCACCGGCGCTAGCGGGAGGTAGGGAGCAGTTCTTC

v_call: TRBV20-1
d_call: -
clone_size: -
j_call: TRBJ2-2
cdr3_aa: CSASPRFIANTGELFF
cdr3_nt: TGCAGTGCTAGTCCTAGATTCATAGCGAACACCGGGGAGCTGTTTTTT

v_call: TRBV30
d_call: TRBD1
clone_size: many
j_call: TRBJ1-6
cdr3_aa: CAWGQGHNSPLHF
cdr3_nt: TGTGCCTGGGGACAGGGGCATAATTCACCCCTCCACTTT

v_call: TRBV30
d_call: -
clone_size: many
j_call: TRBJ1-2
cdr3_aa: CAWSVPPERVGSYGYTF
cdr3_nt: TGTGCCTGGAGTGTACCCCCTGAGAGGGTCGGTAGCTATGGCTACACCTTC

v_call: TRBV24-1
d_call: -
clone_size: -
j_call: TRBJ2-2
cdr3_aa: CATSDLIREDGELFF
cdr3_nt: TGTGCCACCAGTGATTTGATCAGGGAGGACGGGGAGCTGTTTTTT

v_call: TRBV4-3
d_call: -
clone_size: many
j_call: TRBJ2-3
cdr3_aa: CASSPTRLPLWDTQYF
cdr3_nt: TGCGCCAGCAGCCCTACCCGACTCCCCCTCTGGGATACGCAGTATTTT

v_call: TRBV30
d_call: TRBD1
clone_size: few
j_call: TRBJ1-2
cdr3_aa: CAWSVFGTAPFPYGYTF
cdr3_nt: TGTGCCTGGAGTGTATTCGGGACAGCACCTTTTCCTTATGGCTACACCTTC

v_call: TRBV28
d_call: -
clone_size: many
j_call: TRBJ2-6
cdr3_aa: CASSPPTGANVLTF
cdr3_nt: TGTGCCAGCAGTCCCCCCACTGGGGCCAACGTCCTGACTTTC

v_call: TRBV7-9
d_call: -
clone_size: many
j_call: TRBJ2-5
cdr3_aa: CASIPPVGGQETQYF
cdr3_nt: TGTGCCAGCATCCCCCCGGTGGGGGGTCAAGAGACCCAGTACTTC

v_call: TRBV2
d_call: -
clone_size: many
j_call: TRBJ2-3
cdr3_aa: CASSVGEGPGTDTQYF
cdr3_nt: TGTGCCAGCAGTGTAGGGGAAGGGCCGGGCACAGATACGCAGTATTTT

v_call: TRBV10-3
d_call: -
clone_size: many
j_call: TRBJ2-7
cdr3_aa: CAISDPGDGGAYEQYF
cdr3_nt: TGTGCCATCAGTGACCCAGGGGACGGTGGGGCCTACGAGCAGTACTTC

v_call: TRBV10-3
d_call: TRBD1
clone_size: many
j_call: TRBJ1-5
cdr3_aa: CAISQDRDGQPQHF
cdr3_nt: TGTGCCATCAGTCAAGACAGGGATGGGCAGCCCCAGCATTTT

v_call: TRBV5-1
d_call: -
clone_size: many
j_call: TRBJ2-3
cdr3_aa: CASSLGSTDTQYF
cdr3_nt: TGTGCCAGCAGCTTAGGAAGCACAGATACGCAGTATTTT

v_call: TRBV30
d_call: -
clone_size: -
j_call: TRBJ1-1
cdr3_aa: CAWSPPWGVNTEAFF
cdr3_nt: TGTGCCTGGAGTCCCCCATGGGGAGTGAACACTGAAGCTTTCTTT

v_call: TRBV5-6
d_call: -
clone_size: many
j_call: TRBJ2-5
cdr3_aa: CASSGTTYEEGETQYF
cdr3_nt: TGTGCCAGCAGCGGAACGACATATGAAGAAGGAGAGACCCAGTACTTC

v_call: TRBV19
d_call: -
clone_size: -
j_call: TRBJ1-1
cdr3_aa: CASNRDIGRVRGTEAFF
cdr3_nt: TGTGCCAGTAATAGGGACATAGGACGGGTTAGGGGCACTGAAGCTTTCTTT

v_call: TRBV24-1
d_call: TRBD1
clone_size: many
j_call: TRBJ2-1
cdr3_aa: CATSDLPGQGNNNEQFF
cdr3_nt: TGTGCCACCAGTGATCTACCGGGACAGGGAAACAACAATGAGCAGTTCTTC

v_call: TRBV20-1
d_call: -
clone_size: -
j_call: TRBJ1-1
cdr3_aa: CSARYFQGFTEAFF
cdr3_nt: TGCAGTGCTAGATACTTCCAGGGGTTCACTGAAGCTTTCTTT

v_call: TRBV11-1
d_call: -
clone_size: many
j_call: TRBJ2-7
cdr3_aa: CASSPHSTYEQYF
cdr3_nt: TGTGCCAGCAGCCCCCACTCGACCTACGAGCAGTACTTC

v_call: TRBV4-1
d_call: TRBD1
clone_size: -
j_call: TRBJ1-1
cdr3_aa: CASSQGAGGQLNTEAFF
cdr3_nt: TGCGCCAGCAGCCAAGGCGCGGGGGGACAGCTAAACACTGAAGCTTTCTTT

v_call: TRBV7-9
d_call: -
clone_size: -
j_call: TRBJ1-1
cdr3_aa: CASSPTSVLGLNTEAFF
cdr3_nt: TGTGCCAGCAGTCCAACGAGCGTTTTGGGGCTTAACACTGAAGCTTTCTTT

v_call: TRBV12-3/TRBV12-4
d_call: -
clone_size: many
j_call: TRBJ2-1
cdr3_aa: CASSLSRLFSSYNEQFF
cdr3_nt: TGTGCCAGCAGTTTATCGCGCCTGTTTAGCTCCTACAATGAGCAGTTCTTC

v_call: TRBV7-2
d_call: TRBD2
clone_size: -
j_call: TRBJ2-1
cdr3_aa: CASSLSTSGRGINEQFF
cdr3_nt: TGTGCCAGCAGCTTGTCGACTAGCGGGAGGGGAATCAATGAGCAGTTCTTC

v_call: TRBV3-1
d_call: -
clone_size: many
j_call: TRBJ2-7
cdr3_aa: CASSRRSWDGSYEQYF
cdr3_nt: TGTGCCAGCAGCCGCCGAAGTTGGGACGGTTCCTACGAGCAGTACTTC

v_call: TRBV7-2
d_call: TRBD2
clone_size: many
j_call: TRBJ2-1
cdr3_aa: CASSLMTSGNEQFF
cdr3_nt: TGTGCCAGCAGCTTAATGACTAGCGGCAATGAGCAGTTCTTC

v_call: TRBV12-3/TRBV12-4
d_call: -
clone_size: -
j_call: TRBJ1-1
cdr3_aa: CASSLGRSLVAFF
cdr3_nt: TGTGCCAGCAGTTTAGGTAGAAGTCTTGTAGCTTTCTTT

v_call: TRBV29-1
d_call: -
clone_size: -
j_call: TRBJ2-7
cdr3_aa: CSVSGVEGLSYEQYF
cdr3_nt: TGCAGCGTCTCGGGGGTTGAGGGCCTCTCCTACGAGCAGTACTTC

v_call: TRBV28
d_call: TRBD1
clone_size: many
j_call: TRBJ2-7
cdr3_aa: CASRHNRDRSYEQYF
cdr3_nt: TGTGCCAGCAGACATAACCGGGACAGGTCCTACGAGCAGTACTTC

v_call: TRBV7-2
d_call: TRBD2
clone_size: many
j_call: TRBJ2-7
cdr3_aa: CASSLGRAGGGSYEQYF
cdr3_nt: TGTGCCAGCAGCTTAGGACGAGCGGGGGGGGGCTCCTACGAGCAGTACTTC

v_call: TRBV18
d_call: -
clone_size: -
j_call: TRBJ1-5
cdr3_aa: CASSPREGTQHF
cdr3_nt: TGTGCCAGCTCACCACGTGAGGGCACCCAGCATTTT

v_call: TRBV19
d_call: -
clone_size: few
j_call: TRBJ2-4
cdr3_aa: CASSIPAGAKNIQYF
cdr3_nt: TGTGCCAGTAGTATCCCAGCGGGAGCCAAAAACATTCAGTACTTC

v_call: TRBV2
d_call: TRBD2
clone_size: many
j_call: TRBJ2-4
cdr3_aa: CASSEGLAGAPDIQYF
cdr3_nt: TGTGCCAGCAGCGAGGGACTAGCGGGAGCCCCTGACATTCAGTACTTC

v_call: TRBV29-1
d_call: -
clone_size: many
j_call: TRBJ1-1
cdr3_aa: CSVVLNQGTEAFF
cdr3_nt: TGCAGCGTTGTACTCAACCAGGGCACTGAAGCTTTCTTT

v_call: TRBV20-1
d_call: TRBD1
clone_size: -
j_call: TRBJ1-4
cdr3_aa: CSARDYRGGEKLFF
cdr3_nt: TGCAGTGCTAGAGACTACAGGGGGGGAGAAAAACTGTTTTTT

v_call: TRBV28
d_call: -
clone_size: -
j_call: TRBJ2-5
cdr3_aa: CASSHTGLYQETQYF
cdr3_nt: TGTGCCAGCAGTCACACGGGACTCTACCAAGAGACCCAGTACTTC

v_call: TRBV4-2
d_call: -
clone_size: -
j_call: TRBJ2-1
cdr3_aa: CASSEALRGDNEQFF
cdr3_nt: TGTGCCAGCAGCGAGGCTCTCCGCGGGGACAATGAGCAGTTCTTC

v_call: TRBV7-2
d_call: TRBD2
clone_size: many
j_call: TRBJ2-3
cdr3_aa: CASSDFAFGSGIGDTQYF
cdr3_nt: TGTGCCAGCAGCGATTTCGCATTTGGTAGCGGGATAGGTGATACGCAGTATTTT

v_call: TRBV7-9
d_call: -
clone_size: many
j_call: TRBJ2-7
cdr3_aa: CASSSPQTSYEQYF
cdr3_nt: TGTGCCAGCAGCTCCCCTCAAACTAGCTACGAGCAGTACTTC

v_call: TRBV20-1
d_call: -
clone_size: many
j_call: TRBJ2-3
cdr3_aa: CSASATRAGWMLTDTQYF
cdr3_nt: TGCAGTGCTAGCGCGACCCGGGCAGGGTGGATGTTGACAGATACGCAGTATTTT

v_call: TRBV11-3
d_call: TRBD1
clone_size: few
j_call: TRBJ2-1
cdr3_aa: CASSLDSDRDPFF
cdr3_nt: TGTGCCAGCAGCTTAGATAGCGACAGGGATCCGTTCTTC

v_call: TRBV12-3/TRBV12-4
d_call: TRBD1
clone_size: many
j_call: TRBJ1-4
cdr3_aa: CASSLGGQGAREKLFF
cdr3_nt: TGTGCCAGCAGTTTGGGGGGACAGGGGGCGAGAGAAAAACTGTTTTTT

v_call: TRBV7-3
d_call: TRBD2
clone_size: few
j_call: TRBJ2-3
cdr3_aa: CASSLIRGDPSTDTQYF
cdr3_nt: TGTGCCAGCAGCTTAATTCGGGGGGATCCTTCCACAGATACGCAGTATTTT

v_call: TRBV6-2/TRBV6-3
d_call: -
clone_size: -
j_call: TRBJ1-2
cdr3_aa: CASSYPGAQTYGYTF
cdr3_nt: TGTGCCAGCAGTTATCCGGGGGCCCAAACCTATGGCTACACCTTC

v_call: TRBV7-8
d_call: TRBD2
clone_size: -
j_call: TRBJ2-5
cdr3_aa: CASSPTSGPDLETQYF
cdr3_nt: TGTGCCAGCTCACCTACTAGCGGCCCCGATCTGGAGACCCAGTACTTC

v_call: TRBV5-1
d_call: -
clone_size: few
j_call: TRBJ2-7
cdr3_aa: CASSLGRDQTYEQYF
cdr3_nt: TGCGCCAGCAGCTTGGGGAGGGACCAGACCTACGAGCAGTACTTC

v_call: TRBV6-2/TRBV6-3
d_call: -
clone_size: few
j_call: TRBJ1-2
cdr3_aa: CASSQPETRYTF
cdr3_nt: TGTGCCAGCAGCCAACCTGAAACCCGCTACACCTTC